A single sample gave rise to the 11 T cell receptor beta chains below, sequenced in a study of monozygotic twins with inflammatory bowel disease. Using the 5' RACE reads, TCRdb records one entry per CDR3 protein without DNA. Its table lists roughly 300,000 distinct CDR3 sequences. The sample was blood. The receptors derive from a human donor with ulcerative colitis or Crohn's disease, or a healthy co-twin of an affected twin (not recorded which).

This rearrangement joins TRBV5-1 to TRBJ2-5; TCRdb designates TRBD2, a call that cannot be tested without DNA. The germline V gene encodes CDR1 SGHRS and CDR2 YFSETQ. The CDR3 is made up of 15 amino acids. This CDR3 reads CASSLVLAGEETQYF.

The CDR3 is CASNRDGYSEAFF. The chain combines TRBV6-5 with TRBJ1-1; no DNA is available, so the TRBD1 call from TCRdb remains unchecked. The CDR3 extends over 13 amino acids. Germline V gene sequence: CDR1 MNHEY, CDR2 SVGAGI.

The chain links TRBV7-8 to TRBJ2-2. This CDR3 is built from 14 residues. CDR1 is SGHVS and CDR2 is FQNEAQ in the germline V gene. The CDR3 loop reads CASSSRTWTGELFF.

The V call is TRBV7-9, the J call TRBJ2-7; there is no DNA to check the TCRdb D call of TRBD1. The germline CDR1 and CDR2 sequences are SEHNR and FQNEAQ (reference sequence). The CDR3 runs to 16 residues. CDR3 amino acids: CASSFGTGGTFYEQYF.

The chain employs TRBV6-2 or TRBV6-3 and TRBJ2-1; absent DNA, TCRdb's TRBD2 call cannot be checked. The CDR3 spans 19 residues. Germline lookup yields CDR1 MNHEY and CDR2 SVGEGT. Here the CDR3 reads CASSLRLAGGSSSYNEQFF.

V gene TRBV4-3 combines with J gene TRBJ2-7; TCRdb reports TRBD1, a call that lacks DNA to check it against. This CDR3 comprises 18 residues. Germline V gene data show CDR1 as LGHNA and CDR2 as YSLEER. This chain's CDR3 is CASSQDRVTGGFSYEQYF.

The gene calls are TRBV2 and TRBJ2-6; TCRdb outputs TRBD1, but without DNA this stays unchecked. Germline V lookup: CDR1 SNHLY, CDR2 FYNNEI. The CDR3 is made up of 15 amino acids. CDR3: CASSRVGAGANVLTF.

The chain uses TRBV3-1 and TRBJ1-2; there is no DNA to check the TCRdb D call of TRBD1. This CDR3 has 16 residues. The germline V gene has CDR1 LGHDT and CDR2 YNNKEL (reference sequence). Here the CDR3 reads CASSKSEGSGINGYTF.

The chain couples TRBV9 to TRBJ1-2; TCRdb selects TRBD1, and the lack of DNA leaves this call unchecked. The germline V gene has CDR1 SGDLS and CDR2 YYNGEE. This CDR3 contains 15 residues. Here the CDR3 reads CASSAGGGTPYGYTF.

The chain employs TRBV14 and TRBJ2-3. Germline loops: CDR1 SGHDN, CDR2 FVKESK. The CDR3 contains 16 residues. The CDR3 spells CASSQDHSVGTDTQYF.

The chain has TRBV7-2 and TRBJ2-3; the D call of TRBD2 rests on TCRdb alone, since no DNA is present to check it. The CDR3 has 17 residues. Germline CDR1 is SGHTA and CDR2 is FQGNSA. The CDR3 reads CASNKRGLAGDKDTQYF.